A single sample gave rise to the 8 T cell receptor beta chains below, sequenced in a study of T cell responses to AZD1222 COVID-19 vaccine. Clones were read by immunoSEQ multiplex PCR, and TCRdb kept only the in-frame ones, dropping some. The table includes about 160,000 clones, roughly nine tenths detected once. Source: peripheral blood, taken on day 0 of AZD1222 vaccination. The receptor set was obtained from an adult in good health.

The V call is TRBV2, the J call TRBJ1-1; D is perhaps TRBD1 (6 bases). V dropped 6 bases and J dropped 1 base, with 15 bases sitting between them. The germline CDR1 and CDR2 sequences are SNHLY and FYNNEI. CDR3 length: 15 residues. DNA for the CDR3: TGTGCCAGCAGAGGGGGGAGAGAATCGAACACTGAAGCTTTCTTT. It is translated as CASRGGRESNTEAFF. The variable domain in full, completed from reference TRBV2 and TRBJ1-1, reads EPEVTQTPSHQVTQMGQEVILRCVPISNHLYFYWYRQILGQKVEFLVSFYNNEISEKSEIFDDQFSVERPDGSNFTLKIRSTKLEDSAMYFCASRGGRESNTEAFFGQGTRLTVV.

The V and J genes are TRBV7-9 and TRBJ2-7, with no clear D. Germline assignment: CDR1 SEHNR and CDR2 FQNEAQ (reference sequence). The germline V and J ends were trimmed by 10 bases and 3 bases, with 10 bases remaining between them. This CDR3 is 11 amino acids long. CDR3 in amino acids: CAIFGIYEQYV. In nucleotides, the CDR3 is TGTGCCATATTCGGAATCTACGAGCAGTACGTC.

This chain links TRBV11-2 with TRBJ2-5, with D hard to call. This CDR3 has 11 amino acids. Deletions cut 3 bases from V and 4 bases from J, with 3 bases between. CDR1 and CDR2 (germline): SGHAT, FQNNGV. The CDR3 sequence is CASSFRETQYF. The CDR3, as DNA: TGTGCCAGCAGCTTCCGAGAGACCCAGTACTTC.

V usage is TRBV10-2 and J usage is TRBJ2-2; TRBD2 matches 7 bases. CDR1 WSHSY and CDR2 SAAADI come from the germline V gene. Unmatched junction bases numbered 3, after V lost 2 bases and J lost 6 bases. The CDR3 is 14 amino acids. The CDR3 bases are TGCGCCAGCAGTGAGGGGGAGGGGCCCGGGGAGCTGTTTTTT. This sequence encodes CASSEGEGPGELFF.

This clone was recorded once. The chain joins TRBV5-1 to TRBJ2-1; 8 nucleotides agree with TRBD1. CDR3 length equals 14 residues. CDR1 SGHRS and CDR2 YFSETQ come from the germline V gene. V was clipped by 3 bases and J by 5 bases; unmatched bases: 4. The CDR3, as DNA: TGCGCCAGCAGCTGGGCGGGACAGGACAATGAGCAGTTCTTC. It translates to CASSWAGQDNEQFF.

The CDR3 is CASSPQGARTDTQYF. The CDR3, as DNA: TGCGCCAGCAGCCCTCAGGGGGCGAGGACAGATACGCAGTATTTT. V and J are TRBV5-1 and TRBJ2-3; 8 nucleotides agree with TRBD1. This CDR3 has 15 amino acids. CDR1 SGHRS and CDR2 YFSETQ come from the germline V gene. Germline trimming cut 4 bases from V and 3 bases from J; bases unmatched to any gene: 7.

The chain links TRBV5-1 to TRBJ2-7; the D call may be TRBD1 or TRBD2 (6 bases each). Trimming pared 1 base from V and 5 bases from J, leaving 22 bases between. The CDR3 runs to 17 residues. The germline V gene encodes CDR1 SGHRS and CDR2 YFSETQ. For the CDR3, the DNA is TGCGCCAGCAGCTTGTTAGGAGGGGGGCAGGGAGGCGACGAGCAGTACTTC. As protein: CASSLLGGGQGGDEQYF.

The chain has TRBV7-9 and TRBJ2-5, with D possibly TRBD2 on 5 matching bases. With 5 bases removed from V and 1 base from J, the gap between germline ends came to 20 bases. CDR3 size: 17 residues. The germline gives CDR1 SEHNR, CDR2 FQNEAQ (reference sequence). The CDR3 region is CASSTRTAPSFQETQYF. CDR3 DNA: TGTGCCAGCAGCACTCGGACTGCCCCGAGCTTCCAAGAGACCCAGTACTTC.